The source of this TCR beta chain is a study of T cell responses to AZD1222 COVID-19 vaccine. Study results and caveats: Only a handful of AZD1222 recipients, more than five in all, had baseline seropositivity.

Profiling relied on immunoSEQ multiplex PCR, and the TCRdb table lists in-frame clones only, not all of them. The table shows 99,000 or so clones, with 82% occurring only once. This CDR3 comprises 15 residues. The germline gives CDR1 SGHRS, CDR2 YFSETQ. Trimming at V came to 1 base and at J to 2 bases, leaving 4 bases not matched to a gene. Of note for this clone: As yet, its antigen is unknown.

This clonotype was sampled from an adult in good health. Sequencing was performed on peripheral blood, taken on day 0 of AZD1222 vaccination. The chain is built from TRBV5-1 and TRBJ2-5, with TRBD1 identical over 8 bases. The CDR3 DNA follows: TGCGCCAGCAGCTTGACAGGGGGGTATCAAGAGACCCAGTACTTC. It yields the protein CASSLTGGYQETQYF.